The clone carrying this TCR beta chain came up many times. Its target is not known. This sample was taken from a study of read filtering for tumor transcriptome and immune sequencing. The CDR3 is 17 amino acids. The germline gives CDR1 SGHTA, CDR2 FQGNSA. J lost 2 bases, V lost 1 base, and 2 bases had no gene match. This library used around 400 ng RNA and molecular barcoded adaptors spanning alpha/delta and beta/gamma chains. Via MiXCR, TCRdb re-called the reads, giving one row per CDR3 protein. The sample lists about 39,000 distinct CDR3 sequences, 13% to 15% occurring once. Notes on the study in general: Approximately 87% of IR-seq clonotypes had a single read, yet these held approximately 4% of reads. Compared with RNA-seq, IR-seq gave much higher clonotype depth and reliability. The sorted CD138-negative fraction was a mixed bone marrow immune population, not purified T cells.

Every patient had bone marrow sampled while the disease was active. Sequenced input: a population of CD138-negative cells sorted from bone marrow. The clonotype comes from a donor older than 35 with multiple myeloma. V gene TRBV7-2 combines with J gene TRBJ2-6; 10 nucleotides line up with TRBD1. CDR3 amino acids: CASSLGQGATGANVLTF. The CDR3, as DNA: TGTGCCAGCAGCTTAGGACAGGGGGCGACTGGGGCCAACGTCCTGACTTTC.